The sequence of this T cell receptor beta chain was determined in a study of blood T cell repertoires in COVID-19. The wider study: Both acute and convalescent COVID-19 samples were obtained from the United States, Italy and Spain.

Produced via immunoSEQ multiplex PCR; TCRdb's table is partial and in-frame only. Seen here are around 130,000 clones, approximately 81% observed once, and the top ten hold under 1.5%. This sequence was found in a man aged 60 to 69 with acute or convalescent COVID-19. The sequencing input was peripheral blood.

DNA for the CDR3: TGTGCCAGCAGCTTGGTCCGGGACAGGGTATTCGGCTACACCTTC. As protein: CASSLVRDRVFGYTF. The rearrangement joins TRBV5-4 to TRBJ1-2; 9 bases line up with TRBD1. Germline-derived CDR1 and CDR2 are SGHNT and YYREEE (reference sequence). V shed 0 bases, J shed 8 bases, and the junction held 8 bases outside the gene matches. The CDR3 runs 15 residues.